Below are 10 T cell receptor beta chains sequenced from a single sample in a study of TIL therapy for anti-PD-1-resistant metastatic lung cancer. The time point denotes: pre-treatment sample, taken before nivolumab and TIL therapy. The libraries were made with immunoSEQ v3. Profiling relied on immunoSEQ multiplex PCR, and the TCRdb table lists in-frame clones only, not all of them. The data contain 40,000 to 55,000 clones, roughly 78% of them singletons. Sequences were derived from blood, sampled at baseline. The receptors derive from a woman aged 25 to 80 with non-small cell lung cancer.

The CDR3 region is CASSLARAGGSKNIQYF. The CDR3 DNA is TGTGCCAGCAGCTTAGCGAGGGCGGGAGGAAGCAAAAACATTCAGTACTTC. The chain links TRBV7-9 to TRBJ2-4, with 8 bases identical to TRBD2. V lost 0 bases and J lost 3; bases outside the gene matches: 7. The germline gives CDR1 SEHNR, CDR2 FQNEAQ (reference sequence). This CDR3 has 17 amino acids.

The table lists this clone with a few counts. V is TRBV9 and J is TRBJ1-2; 8 nucleotides match TRBD1. CDR3 size: 14 residues. Germline trimming cut 2 bases from V and 4 bases from J; bases unmatched to any gene: 4. Per germline, CDR1 SGDLS and CDR2 YYNGEE. As DNA, the CDR3 is TGTGCCAGCAGCGTCCAGGGGGCGGTCTATGGCTACACCTTC. Residues: CASSVQGAVYGYTF.

V usage is TRBV11-3 and J usage is TRBJ2-3; D possibly corresponds to TRBD2 (6 bases). Germline V gives CDR1 SGHNT, CDR2 YENEEA. This CDR3 is built from 14 residues. Trimming removed 5 bases at V and 2 bases at J, with 11 bases between. The CDR3 DNA follows: TGTGCCAGCAGCCCACGGGGGACCACAGATACGCAGTATTTT. Translated, it gives CASSPRGTTDTQYF. The full variable domain, its missing parts supplied by reference TRBV11-3 and TRBJ2-3, is EAGVVQSPRYKIIEKKQPVAFWCNPISGHNTLYWYLQNLGQGPELLIRYENEEAVDDSQLPKDRFSAERLKGVDSTLKIQPAELGDSAVYLCASSPRGTTDTQYFGPGTRLTVL.

In its sample, this clone was seen once. The chain recombines TRBV7-8 with TRBJ2-6, with D possibly being TRBD1 (6 bases). Trimming took off 5 bases at V and 10 bases at J, with 12 bases between the two ends. The germline V gene has CDR1 SGHVS and CDR2 FQNEAQ. The CDR3 is 13 residues long. DNA of the CDR3: TGTGCCAGCAGCAAAACACAGGGAAACGTCCTGACTTTC. It codes for CASSKTQGNVLTF. The variable domain in full, completed from reference TRBV7-8 and TRBJ2-6, reads GAGVSQSPRYKVAKRGQDVALRCDPISGHVSLFWYQQALGQGPEFLTYFQNEAQLDKSGLPSDRFFAERPEGSVSTLKIQRTQQEDSAVYLCASSKTQGNVLTFGAGSRLTVL.

The chain is built from TRBV5-5 and TRBJ1-2; no reliable D call. V gave up 0 bases and J gave up 5 bases, with 8 bases separating them. The CDR3 spans 13 residues. Germline V gives CDR1 SGHKS, CDR2 YYEKEE (reference sequence). This chain's CDR3 is CASSLGRGYGYTF. The CDR3 DNA sequence: TGTGCCAGCAGCTTGGGAAGAGGATATGGCTACACCTTC.

The rearrangement uses TRBV4-1 and TRBJ2-2; 9 nucleotides align to TRBD1. V dropped 3 bases and J dropped 5; count of bases not matched to a gene: 7. The CDR3 loop spans 16 amino acids. Germline CDR1 MGHRA, CDR2 YSYEKL. DNA for the CDR3: TGCGCCAGCAGCCAGCCCGGGACAGGGAGAACCGGGGAGCTGTTTTTT. Translated: CASSQPGTGRTGELFF.

The J gene is TRBJ1-1, the V gene TRBV18; possible D gene TRBD1, 5 bases. CDR3 length equals 15 residues. Trimming cost V 6 bases and J 6 bases, with 20 bases left between them. The V gene's germline CDR1 is KGHSH and CDR2 LQKENI. CDR3 sequence reads: CASSPDGTNFAEAFF. CDR3 DNA: TGTGCCAGCTCGCCGGACGGGACGAACTTCGCTGAAGCTTTCTTT.

The rearrangement links TRBV27 to TRBJ1-1; D gene uncertain. This CDR3 comprises 14 residues. The germline V gene has CDR1 MNHEY and CDR2 SMNVEV (reference sequence). Trimming removed 1 base at V and 3 bases at J, with 9 bases between. CDR3 in amino acids: CASSLLPGDTEAFF. The DNA for the CDR3 is TGTGCCAGCAGTTTATTGCCAGGAGACACTGAAGCTTTCTTT.

The gene calls are TRBV6-1 and TRBJ2-3; D tentatively fits TRBD1 or TRBD2 (6 bases each). V dropped 7 bases and J dropped 0 bases, with 11 bases sitting between them. The germline CDR1 and CDR2 sequences are MNHNS and SASEGT. CDR3 size: 14 residues. Here the CDR3 reads CASTPGASTDTQYF. CDR3 DNA sequence: TGTGCCAGCACCCCGGGGGCGAGCACAGATACGCAGTATTTT.

This chain uses TRBV18 with TRBJ2-2, with D maybe TRBD2 (7 bases). Germline CDR1 reads KGHSH; CDR2 reads LQKENI. The germline V and J ends were trimmed by 0 bases and 6 bases, with 11 bases remaining between them. This CDR3 region has 15 residues. CDR3 coding DNA: TGTGCCAGCTCACCACCGGGGGGGCCTTCCGGGGAGCTGTTTTTT. Protein sequence: CASSPPGGPSGELFF.